Below, 31 T cell receptor beta chains from the same sample are listed, as sequenced in a study of memory CD4+ T cells and cytomegalovirus serostatus (dated by TCRdb to about 2019). Receptor amplification or capture employed the immunoSEQ multiplex PCR assay. Entries here come from immuneACCESS through TCRdb and include only in-frame sequences with V and J called. Some clones fail to appear in such tables; in the studies checked, an unresolved V gene covers under half of the shortfall, and the cause of the remainder is unknown. The table for this sample lists 40,000 to 45,000 clones; less than 85% of them were counted only once. Approximately 1.8% of the sample rests with the top ten. Single viable CD3+CD4+CD8-CD45RO+ cells were sorted as memory CD4+ T cells on a FACSAria II. Sequenced sample: memory CD4+ T cells from blood. The origin of the receptors is an adult in good health and CMV-seronegative.

The chain employs TRBV6-5 and TRBJ2-6; possible D gene TRBD2, 5 bases. CDR3 length: 15 residues. V was trimmed by 10 bases and J by 2 bases, leaving 15 bases between them. From germline, CDR1 is MNHEY and CDR2 SVGAGI. CDR3 nucleotides: TGTGCCACACGGGGTGGGTATGCTGGGGCCAACGTCCTGACTTTC. Translated: CATRGGYAGANVLTF.

The chain has TRBV7-3 and TRBJ2-2, with TRBD2 identical over 7 bases. The V gene end was trimmed by 5 bases and the J gene end by 3 bases; junction bases not matched to a gene: 3. Germline CDR1 is SGHTA and CDR2 is FQGTGA. The CDR3 runs 14 residues. The DNA of the CDR3 is TGTGCCAGCAGCCCTCTAGCGGACACCGGGGAGCTGTTTTTT. Amino acids: CASSPLADTGELFF.

The rearrangement uses TRBV6-1 and TRBJ1-2, with D possibly TRBD1 on 5 matching bases. CDR1 is MNHNS, CDR2 SASEGT, per germline. Trimming removed 3 bases from V and 2 bases from J, with 10 bases in between. This CDR3 comprises 14 residues. CDR3 coding DNA: TGTGCCAGCAGTGAGGGGGGAATAAACTATGGCTACACCTTC. Translating it yields CASSEGGINYGYTF.

This clone showed up just a few times. The chain combines TRBV2 with TRBJ2-7; 9 bases are a match to TRBD1. CDR3 length: 14 amino acids. CDR1 and CDR2 from the germline V gene are SNHLY and FYNNEI. V was pared by 4 bases and J by 7 bases, with 8 bases of the junction left unmatched. The CDR3 DNA reads TGTGCCAGCAGTGCCCGGACAGGGGTGGGAGAGCAGTACTTC. The encoded protein is CASSARTGVGEQYF.

The genes are TRBV14 and TRBJ1-3; D is undetermined. CDR3 length: 13 residues. The V gene lost 4 bases and the J gene lost 4 bases, with 8 bases spanning the gap. Germline assignment: CDR1 SGHDN and CDR2 FVKESK. Here the CDR3 reads CASSPNGGNTIYF. In DNA form, the CDR3 reads TGTGCCAGCAGCCCCAACGGAGGAAACACCATATATTTT.

The J gene is TRBJ1-1, the V gene TRBV2; D might be TRBD1 (5 bases). The CDR3 length is 12 residues. The V gene's germline CDR1 is SNHLY and CDR2 FYNNEI. Trimming took off 4 bases at V and 7 bases at J, with 10 bases between the two ends. The DNA of the CDR3 is TGTGCCAGCAGTGGGGAGAGGGGTGAAGCTTTCTTT. Translated: CASSGERGEAFF.

Only a few counts were recorded for this clone. The chain couples TRBV7-3 to TRBJ1-1; D gene ambiguous. V gave up 5 bases and J gave up 4 bases, with 11 bases separating them. The CDR3 runs 13 residues. Germline CDR1 SGHTA, CDR2 FQGTGA. This CDR3 is CASSVMEGTEAFF. The CDR3 region has the DNA TGTGCCAGCAGCGTAATGGAGGGCACTGAAGCTTTCTTT.

V gene TRBV6-6 combines with J gene TRBJ2-5; D is possibly TRBD1 or TRBD2 (6 bases each). CDR3 length: 14 residues. Trimming left V 2 bases short and J 4 bases short, with 11 bases between. Germline V gene sequence: CDR1 MNHNY, CDR2 SVGAGI (reference sequence). In nucleotides, the CDR3 is TGTGCCAGCAGTTACGGAGGGGGGCGAGAGACCCAGTACTTC. It is translated as CASSYGGGRETQYF.

The chain couples TRBV11-1 to TRBJ2-1, with D possibly TRBD1 on 7 matching bases. Trimming cost V 3 bases and J 6 bases, with 12 bases left between them. The CDR3 has 14 amino acids. Per germline, CDR1 SGHAT and CDR2 FQDESV (reference sequence). Written as DNA, the CDR3 is TGTGCCAGCAGCTTCTACAGGGGAGGCAATGAGCAGTTCTTC. It codes for CASSFYRGGNEQFF. The complete variable domain, with remaining parts taken from reference TRBV11-1 and TRBJ2-1, reads EAEVAQSPRYKITEKSQAVAFWCDPISGHATLYWYRQILGQGPELLVQFQDESVVDDSQLPKDRFSAERLKGVDSTLKIQPAELGDSAMYLCASSFYRGGNEQFFGPGTRLTVL.

This chain links TRBV14 with TRBJ2-5; no definite D call. This CDR3 region has 14 residues. Germline CDR1 is SGHDN and CDR2 is FVKESK. Deletions cut 4 bases from V and 4 bases from J, with 13 bases between. DNA of the CDR3: TGTGCCAGCAGCCCCGTGGGGTATGGAGAGACCCAGTACTTC. Amino acid sequence: CASSPVGYGETQYF. Complete variable domain (other parts from reference TRBV14 and TRBJ2-5): EAGVTQFPSHSVIEKGQTVTLRCDPISGHDNLYWYRRVMGKEIKFLLHFVKESKQDESGMPNNRFLAERTGGTYSTLKVQPAELEDSGVYFCASSPVGYGETQYFGPGTRLLVL.

This clone appeared a single time. The V call is TRBV5-1, the J call TRBJ2-1, with D hard to call. The CDR3 consists of 16 residues. V shed 4 bases and J shed 0 bases, with 14 bases lying between them. Germline lookup yields CDR1 SGHRS and CDR2 YFSETQ. DNA for the CDR3: TGCGCCAGCAGCCCCAGCCCGGGCTACTCCTACAATGAGCAGTTCTTC. Its protein product is CASSPSPGYSYNEQFF. Variable domain in full (rest from reference TRBV5-1 and TRBJ2-1): KAGVTQTPRYLIKTRGQQVTLSCSPISGHRSVSWYQQTPGQGLQFLFEYFSETQRNKGNFPGRFSGRQFSNSRSEMNVSTLELGDSALYLCASSPSPGYSYNEQFFGPGTRLTVL.

In its sample, this clone was seen once. The genes are TRBV5-4 and TRBJ1-1, with a tentative D call TRBD1 (6 bases). With 3 bases removed from V and 2 bases from J, the gap between germline ends came to 11 bases. CDR3 length: 14 amino acids. Germline V gene sequence: CDR1 SGHNT, CDR2 YYREEE (reference sequence). The chain's CDR3 is CASSSKDSNTEAFF. CDR3 DNA: TGTGCCAGCAGCTCTAAGGACAGTAACACTGAAGCTTTCTTT.

This rearrangement joins TRBV29-1 to TRBJ1-1; D call uncertain. Germline V CDR1 and CDR2: SQVTM, ANQGSEA. V was clipped by 4 bases and J by 8 bases, with 11 bases between them. The CDR3 consists of 11 residues. The CDR3 protein is CSVAQTTEAFF. For the CDR3, the DNA is TGCAGCGTTGCCCAAACCACCGAAGCTTTCTTT.

V usage is TRBV11-2 and J usage is TRBJ2-7; 9 bases are shared with TRBD2. Losses at the gene ends were 5 bases for V and 1 base for J; bases not matched to a gene: 6. CDR1 is SGHAT, CDR2 FQNNGV, per germline. CDR3 length: 15 amino acids. The CDR3 is CASSTFSGGSYEQYF. DNA for the CDR3: TGTGCCAGCAGCACCTTTAGCGGGGGTTCCTACGAGCAGTACTTC.

The V call is TRBV6-5, the J call TRBJ1-6, with D uncertain. V was cut by 0 bases and J by 7 bases, with 13 bases left in between. The length of the CDR3 is 16 residues. The V gene's germline CDR1 is MNHEY and CDR2 SVGAGI. The CDR3 sequence: CASSYSSGPWNSPLHF. The CDR3 DNA reads as TGTGCCAGCAGTTACTCGAGCGGTCCGTGGAATTCACCCCTCCACTTT.

The V call is TRBV28, the J call TRBJ2-7; 10 nucleotides agree with TRBD1. The CDR3 has 14 amino acids. Germline V CDR1 and CDR2: MDHEN, SYDVKM. V lost 4 bases and J lost 5; bases outside the gene matches: 5. The CDR3 here is CASSSGTGAHEQYF. Written as DNA, the CDR3 is TGTGCCAGCAGTTCCGGGACAGGGGCGCACGAGCAGTACTTC.

V usage is TRBV7-2 and J usage is TRBJ2-4; 7 nucleotides match TRBD2. Germline V gene data show CDR1 as SGHTA and CDR2 as FQGNSA. The CDR3 has 15 residues. J lost 5 bases, V lost 1 base, and 5 bases had no gene match. The CDR3 coding sequence is TGTGCCAGCAGCTTAGGACCAGCGGGGCAAAACATTCAGTACTTC. This codes for CASSLGPAGQNIQYF.

With respect to this clone: One end of the junction does not line up with germline, which may come from a read error. V gene TRBV6-1 combines with J gene TRBJ2-5, with 7 bases aligning to TRBD2. CDR3 length: 12 amino acids. CDR1 and CDR2 from the germline V gene are MNHNS and SASEGT. In nucleotides, the CDR3 is TGTGCCAGCAGTGAAAACTCGGGACTATTGAACTTC. It is translated as CASSENSGLLNF.

The chain is built from TRBV9 and TRBJ2-5, with D unresolved. V was trimmed by 4 bases and J by 2 bases, leaving 15 bases between them. Germline V gene sequence: CDR1 SGDLS, CDR2 YYNGEE. This CDR3 is built from 15 residues. The CDR3 protein is CASSPTLAGQETQYF. The CDR3 region has the DNA TGTGCCAGCAGCCCGACGTTGGCTGGACAAGAGACCCAGTACTTC. Supplemented by reference TRBV9 and TRBJ2-5, the full variable domain reads DSGVTQTPKHLITATGQRVTLRCSPRSGDLSVYWYQQSLDQGLQFLIQYYNGEERAKGNILERFSAQQFPDLHSELNLSSLELGDSALYFCASSPTLAGQETQYFGPGTRLLVL.

This chain joins TRBV18 and TRBJ1-1, with unresolved D. V lost 3 bases and J lost 6, with 11 bases in between. From germline, CDR1 is KGHSH and CDR2 LQKENI. The CDR3 sequence is 13 residues long. The CDR3 is CASSPIVGAEAFF. The DNA for the CDR3 is TGTGCCAGCTCACCCATTGTGGGCGCTGAAGCTTTCTTT.

This rearrangement joins TRBV6-5 to TRBJ2-5; D possibly corresponds to TRBD1 (6 bases). Germline CDR1 reads MNHEY; CDR2 reads SVGAGI. V was shortened by 8 bases and J by 1 base, with 8 bases between the two germline ends. The CDR3 is 12 amino acids. The CDR3 protein is CASGQTQETQYF. CDR3 nucleotide sequence: TGTGCCAGCGGACAGACCCAAGAGACCCAGTACTTC.

The gene calls are TRBV5-1 and TRBJ1-6; possible D gene TRBD1, 6 bases. The CDR3 spans 15 residues. Deletions cut 4 bases from V and 4 bases from J, with 12 bases between. In germline, CDR1 is SGHRS, CDR2 YFSETQ. CDR3 loop: CASSTTGSYNSPLHF. The DNA for the CDR3 is TGCGCCAGCAGCACAACAGGGTCTTATAATTCACCCCTCCACTTT.

The rearrangement links TRBV30 to TRBJ2-7, with 11 bases matching TRBD2. CDR1 and CDR2 from the germline V gene are GTSNPN and SVGIG (reference sequence). This CDR3 has 14 amino acids. Trimming cost V 5 bases and J 2 bases; bases outside gene matches: 5. The CDR3, as DNA: TGTGCCTGGGGCCTAGCGGGGGGTGCCTACGAGCAGTACTTC. It codes for CAWGLAGGAYEQYF.

This chain connects TRBV6-1 to TRBJ2-7; D could derive from TRBD1 or TRBD2 (5 bases each). The germline V gene encodes CDR1 MNHNS and CDR2 SASEGT. V lost 4 bases, J lost 3 bases, and 13 bases lay in between. The CDR3 has 14 residues. CDR3 protein: CASSGAGTHYEQYF. The DNA of the CDR3 is TGTGCCAGCAGTGGAGCCGGGACCCACTACGAGCAGTACTTC.

V is TRBV19 and J is TRBJ2-5; a weak D match, TRBD2 (7 bases). The CDR3 is 15 amino acids. The ends were cut back, 4 bases at V and 4 bases at J, with 16 bases in the middle. CDR1 and CDR2 from the germline V gene are LNHDA and SQIVND (reference sequence). The CDR3 loop reads CASSKIGGPSETQYF. In DNA, the CDR3 is TGTGCCAGTAGTAAAATCGGGGGGCCGTCAGAGACCCAGTACTTC.

The chain recombines TRBV5-1 with TRBJ2-7; TRBD1 matches at 11 bases. Trimming at V came to 3 bases and at J to 6 bases, leaving 5 bases not matched to a gene. CDR1 and CDR2 (germline): SGHRS, YFSETQ. The CDR3 is 14 residues long. The CDR3 region is CASSWGQGEGEQYF. CDR3 in DNA: TGCGCCAGCAGCTGGGGACAGGGGGAGGGCGAGCAGTACTTC.

The chain is built from TRBV28 and TRBJ2-3, with 8 bases aligning to TRBD1. J gave up 0 bases and V 5 bases, and 1 base lay outside the gene matches. The length of the CDR3 is 14 residues. Per germline, CDR1 MDHEN and CDR2 SYDVKM. The CDR3 sequence: CASSHRGSTDTQYF. DNA of the CDR3: TGTGCCAGCAGTCACAGGGGGAGCACAGATACGCAGTATTTT. The full variable domain, with the rest looked up from reference TRBV28 and TRBJ2-3, is DVKVTQSSRYLVKRTGEKVFLECVQDMDHENMFWYRQDPGLGLRLIYFSYDVKMKEKGDIPEGYSVSREKKERFSLILESASTNQTSMYLCASSHRGSTDTQYFGPGTRLTVL.

The J gene is TRBJ1-1, the V gene TRBV19; D is possibly TRBD1 (5 bases). This CDR3 is 14 amino acids long. Germline V gene sequence: CDR1 LNHDA, CDR2 SQIVND (reference sequence). V dropped 6 bases and J dropped 3 bases, with 14 bases sitting between them. The CDR3 coding sequence is TGTGCCAGTAGACTCGGGACCCTCCACACTGAAGCTTTCTTT. Protein product: CASRLGTLHTEAFF.

This clone was seen only once. The rearrangement links TRBV5-1 to TRBJ1-1; 8 bases are a match to TRBD1. Germline CDR1 and CDR2: SGHRS and YFSETQ. This CDR3 is built from 14 residues. With 2 bases clipped from V and 4 bases from J, the junction kept 4 bases outside the gene matches. The CDR3: CASSFQGAGTEAFF. The CDR3 coding sequence is TGCGCCAGCAGCTTTCAGGGGGCGGGCACTGAAGCTTTCTTT.

About this clone: One junction end disagrees with the germline gene, perhaps due to a read error. The chain uses TRBV5-1 and TRBJ1-4; 11 bases match TRBD1. Per the germline V gene, CDR1 is SGHRS and CDR2 is YFSETQ. The CDR3 spans 13 residues. The CDR3 reads CASSLAPGTGGDF. The CDR3 DNA follows: TGCGCCAGCAGCTTGGCCCCTGGGACAGGGGGGGATTTT.

The chain employs TRBV7-2 and TRBJ2-5; no firm D call. Trimming pared 2 bases from V and 7 bases from J, leaving 14 bases between. The CDR3 sequence is 14 residues long. Germline CDR1 SGHTA, CDR2 FQGNSA. The DNA for the CDR3 is TGTGCCAGCAGCTTATCGGACGGTGGCGGGACCCAGTACTTC. Its translation is CASSLSDGGGTQYF.